The 28 T cell receptor beta chains below were found in one sample sequenced in a study of blood T cell repertoires in COVID-19. This table comes from immunoSEQ multiplex PCR, and its TCRdb copy is limited to in-frame clones, with some not included. The table includes hundreds of thousands of clones, more than 75% detected once. The sample consisted of peripheral blood. These receptors all come from a woman between 50 and 59 years old with active or convalescent COVID-19.

This clone was detected once. The sample contains more than one DNA sequence encoding this CDR3. The chain combines TRBV11-2 with TRBJ2-7; D is uncertain. V shed 1 base and J shed 3 bases, with 4 bases lying between them. The CDR3 extends over 12 amino acids. Germline CDR1 reads SGHAT; CDR2 reads FQNNGV. The CDR3 DNA reads as TGTGCCAGCAGCTTAGCCAGCTACGAGCAGTACTTC. Residues: CASSLASYEQYF.

J is TRBJ2-7 and V is TRBV4-3, with D perhaps TRBD2 (6 bases). The CDR3 is 16 amino acids. Germline values: CDR1 LGHNA, CDR2 YSLEER. V lost 0 bases and J lost 2, with 14 bases in between. DNA for the CDR3: TGCGCCAGCAGCCAAGAACGGGACTCAACTCCCTACGAGCAGTACTTC. This encodes CASSQERDSTPYEQYF.

The table lists this clone with a few counts. The V gene is TRBV14, the J gene TRBJ1-4; TRBD1 aligns across 11 bases. The CDR3 is made up of 16 amino acids. CDR1 SGHDN and CDR2 FVKESK come from the germline V gene. V shed 4 bases, J shed 7 bases, and the junction held 8 bases outside the gene matches. In DNA form, the CDR3 reads TGTGCCAGCAGCCCACGGACAGGGGGCTTCGGTGAAAAACTGTTTTTT. Protein product: CASSPRTGGFGEKLFF.

The V gene is TRBV27, the J gene TRBJ1-1, with 8 bases that match TRBD1. Germline loops: CDR1 MNHEY, CDR2 SMNVEV (reference sequence). This CDR3 comprises 16 residues. Trimming removed 0 bases from V and 2 bases from J; junction bases left unmatched: 5. CDR3 protein: CASSLSQGAPNTEAFF. The CDR3 coding sequence is TGTGCCAGCAGTTTATCGCAGGGGGCTCCAAACACTGAAGCTTTCTTT.

The V call is TRBV3-1 (or the pseudogene TRBV3-2), the J call TRBJ1-1; unclear D gene. CDR1 is LGHDT and CDR2 is YNNKEL in the germline V gene (reference sequence). CDR3 size: 12 residues. The V end lost 5 bases, the J end lost 5 bases, and 9 bases lay between the germline ends. The CDR3, as DNA: TGTGCCAGCAGCAACCGGGGAACTGAAGCTTTCTTT. This translates into CASSNRGTEAFF.

This sequence joins TRBV30 and TRBJ1-2; the D gene is possibly TRBD1 (6 bases). CDR1 GTSNPN and CDR2 SVGIG come from the germline V gene (reference sequence). Trimming pared 3 bases from V and 3 bases from J, leaving 11 bases between. The CDR3 has 13 residues. The CDR3 spells CAWRKQGHYGYTF. The CDR3 nucleotides read TGTGCCTGGAGAAAACAGGGACACTATGGCTACACCTTC.

The chain links TRBV13 to TRBJ2-7, with 9 bases that match TRBD1. CDR3 size: 15 residues. V shed 5 bases, J shed 2 bases, and the junction held 7 bases outside the gene matches. In germline, CDR1 is PRHDT, CDR2 FYEKMQ (reference sequence). The CDR3: CASSLRTGVAYEQYF. Here the CDR3 DNA reads TGTGCCAGCAGCCTGCGGACAGGGGTTGCCTACGAGCAGTACTTC.

The chain recombines TRBV7-9 with TRBJ1-5, with a weak D call TRBD1 (6 bases). The CDR3 length is 14 residues. Germline CDR1 is SEHNR and CDR2 is FQNEAQ (reference sequence). V lost 5 bases to trimming and J lost 7 bases, with 15 bases between them. CDR3 region: CASSTGGGGQPQHF. CDR3 nucleotide sequence: TGTGCCAGCAGCACCGGAGGGGGGGGGCAGCCCCAGCATTTT.

Worth noting for this clone: Germline and junction disagree at one end, which may indicate a read error. This chain connects TRBV5-1 to TRBJ1-2; TRBD1 agrees at 7 bases. The CDR3 has 16 amino acids. In germline, CDR1 is SGHRS, CDR2 YFSETQ. CDR3: CASSLEGAQVAYGYTF. The CDR3 DNA follows: TGCGCCAGCAGTTTGGAGGGGGCACAGGTTGCTTATGGCTACACCTTC.

The V call is TRBV4-3, the J call TRBJ1-3, with D possibly being TRBD1 (6 bases). Germline V CDR1 and CDR2: LGHNA, YSLEER. The CDR3 has 15 amino acids. The V gene lost 1 base and the J gene lost 6 bases, with 13 bases spanning the gap. The CDR3 bases are TGCGCCAGCAGCCAAGGGTCACAGGGTGTAAACACCATATATTTT. Translating it yields CASSQGSQGVNTIYF.

V usage is TRBV3-1 (or the pseudogene TRBV3-2) and J usage is TRBJ2-5, with 9 bases that match TRBD2. Germline-derived CDR1 and CDR2 are LGHDT and YNNKEL (reference sequence). V trimming: 2 bases; J trimming: 2 bases; junction bases outside the gene matches: 6. The CDR3 is made up of 16 amino acids. In DNA, the CDR3 is TGTGCCAGCAGCCAAAACAGACTAGCGGTGCAAGAGACCCAGTACTTC. Encoded protein: CASSQNRLAVQETQYF.

The gene calls are TRBV11-2 and TRBJ2-7, with 8 positions matching TRBD2. Germline V gene data show CDR1 as SGHAT and CDR2 as FQNNGV. This CDR3 contains 17 residues. The junction had 15 bases not matched to a gene; V was cut back by 1 base and J by 7 bases. The CDR3 is CASSLGPPGAGVGEQYF. CDR3 sequence (DNA): TGTGCCAGCAGCTTAGGCCCCCCGGGAGCGGGAGTTGGGGAGCAGTACTTC.

The chain links TRBV6-1 to TRBJ2-7; TRBD1 agrees at 12 bases. The J segment lost 5 bases and the V segment lost 3 bases, leaving 5 bases of the junction unmatched. The germline CDR1 and CDR2 sequences are MNHNS and SASEGT. CDR3 length: 15 amino acids. The CDR3 loop is CASSDPGQGANEQYF. DNA of the CDR3: TGTGCCAGCAGTGACCCGGGACAGGGGGCTAACGAGCAGTACTTC.

V gene TRBV27 combines with J gene TRBJ2-5; 8 nucleotides line up with TRBD2. The CDR3 has 17 residues. The junction had 12 bases not matched to a gene; V was cut back by 5 bases and J by 1 base. Per the germline V gene, CDR1 is MNHEY and CDR2 is SMNVEV (reference sequence). CDR3 amino acids: CASSPRGAGDPQETQYF. The DNA of the CDR3 is TGTGCCAGCAGTCCTCGCGGAGCGGGAGACCCCCAAGAGACCCAGTACTTC.

CDR3 in amino acids: CATSRKAGPTDTQYF. The DNA for the CDR3 is TGTGCCACCAGCAGGAAAGCGGGGCCCACAGATACGCAGTATTTT. This chain joins TRBV15 and TRBJ2-3, with 7 bases aligning to TRBD2. The length of the CDR3 is 15 residues. The trim removed 3 bases at V and 2 bases at J, leaving 5 bases unmatched. The germline V gene has CDR1 LNHNV and CDR2 YYDKDF (reference sequence).

The CDR3 nucleotides read TGTGCCAGCAGCCCCCAAGCGGGAGGGGAGACCCAGTACTTC. Its translation is CASSPQAGGETQYF. J is TRBJ2-5 and V is TRBV7-2, with 10 bases lining up with TRBD2. CDR3 length: 14 amino acids. Germline V gene sequence: CDR1 SGHTA, CDR2 FQGNSA. The V gene end was trimmed by 5 bases and the J gene end by 5 bases; junction bases not matched to a gene: 5. Together with reference TRBV7-2 and TRBJ2-5, the CDR3 gives the full variable domain: GAGVSQSPSNKVTEKGKDVELRCDPISGHTALYWYRQSLGQGLEFLIYFQGNSAPDKSGLPSDRFSAERTGGSVSTLTIQRTQQEDSAVYLCASSPQAGGETQYFGPGTRLLVL.

This chain uses TRBV6-2 or TRBV6-3 with TRBJ2-7; D possibly corresponds to TRBD2 (7 bases). This CDR3 region has 17 residues. Germline CDR1 and CDR2: MNHEY and SVGEGT. The germline V and J ends were trimmed by 5 bases and 0 bases, with 20 bases remaining between them. The CDR3 sequence is CASSPSGGRGHSYEQYF. The CDR3 bases are TGTGCCAGCAGTCCCTCCGGGGGGCGGGGACACTCCTACGAGCAGTACTTC.

The chain carries TRBV11-2 and TRBJ2-7, with 8 bases lining up with TRBD1. This CDR3 region has 14 residues. Germline V gene data show CDR1 as SGHAT and CDR2 as FQNNGV. Trimming removed 3 bases from V and 4 bases from J; junction bases left unmatched: 5. The CDR3: CASSFVQGEYEQYF. The CDR3 nucleotides are TGTGCCAGCAGCTTCGTACAGGGGGAATACGAGCAGTACTTC.

This clone was counted between two and nine times. The V gene is TRBV14, the J gene TRBJ1-2; D not certain. Germline CDR1 and CDR2: SGHDN and FVKESK. Between the trimmed V and J ends, which lost 3 bases and 8 bases, there was a span of 10 bases. CDR3 size: 12 residues. This CDR3 reads CASSHSSGGYTF. In nucleotides, the CDR3 is TGTGCCAGCAGCCACTCTAGTGGGGGCTACACCTTC.

The chain combines TRBV7-2 with TRBJ2-5; 7 bases align to TRBD2. With 4 bases clipped from V and 4 bases from J, the junction kept 9 bases outside the gene matches. The CDR3 is 15 residues long. Germline V gene sequence: CDR1 SGHTA, CDR2 FQGNSA. The CDR3 sequence is CASSSPGRPGETQYF. For the CDR3, the DNA is TGTGCCAGCAGCTCCCCCGGGAGGCCGGGAGAGACCCAGTACTTC.

The CDR3 reads CAWSKRGGETQYF. Written as DNA, the CDR3 is TGTGCCTGGAGTAAAAGGGGGGGAGAGACCCAGTACTTC. The chain carries TRBV30 and TRBJ2-5, with TRBD2 as a possible D gene (7 bases). The V end was cut by 2 bases, the J end by 4 bases, with 11 bases between. Germline loops: CDR1 GTSNPN, CDR2 SVGIG (reference sequence). This CDR3 comprises 13 residues.

This chain joins TRBV7-2 and TRBJ2-7, with D maybe TRBD1 (5 bases). There are 15 residues in the CDR3. Germline CDR1 SGHTA, CDR2 FQGNSA. V lost 2 bases to trimming and J lost 4 bases, with 15 bases between them. CDR3 sequence (DNA): TGTGCCAGCAGCTTACTGAACAGGATGGTGTACGAGCAGTACTTC. This translates into CASSLLNRMVYEQYF. Full variable domain (remainder filled in from reference TRBV7-2 and TRBJ2-7): GAGVSQSPSNKVTEKGKDVELRCDPISGHTALYWYRQSLGQGLEFLIYFQGNSAPDKSGLPSDRFSAERTGGSVSTLTIQRTQQEDSAVYLCASSLLNRMVYEQYFGPGTRLTVT.

The chain combines TRBV6-5 with TRBJ1-6; TRBD1 aligns across 7 bases. The CDR3 sequence is 15 residues long. V shed 6 bases and J 10 bases; nucleotides not matched to a gene: 12. Germline V gene data show CDR1 as MNHEY and CDR2 as SVGAGI. CDR3 nucleotide sequence: TGTGCCAGCAGAACCGAAGACAGGGAACGCTCACCCCTCCACTTT. Protein sequence: CASRTEDRERSPLHF.

This clone was observed once. The V call is TRBV5-4, the J call TRBJ1-6; 7 bases agree with TRBD1. Germline V gene sequence: CDR1 SGHNT, CDR2 YYREEE (reference sequence). J was trimmed by 9 bases and V by 1 base; bases with no gene match: 7. This CDR3 is 15 amino acids long. CDR3 loop: CASSLTGQFGSPLHF. In DNA form, the CDR3 reads TGTGCCAGCAGCTTGACGGGACAGTTCGGTTCACCCCTCCACTTT.

The rearrangement uses TRBV2 and TRBJ1-6, with a tentative D call TRBD1 (5 bases). This CDR3 is built from 14 residues. The V and J ends lost 7 bases and 6 bases respectively, with 13 bases between them. Germline V gene sequence: CDR1 SNHLY, CDR2 FYNNEI. This CDR3 reads CASIPRRGNSPLHF. DNA of the CDR3: TGTGCCAGCATACCCCGTAGGGGTAATTCACCCCTCCACTTT.

In this sample, this clone turned up a few times. The rearrangement uses TRBV5-4 and TRBJ2-2; D remains unclear. CDR3 size: 14 residues. The V gene lost 0 bases and the J gene lost 5 bases, with 8 bases spanning the gap. Germline CDR1 is SGHNT and CDR2 is YYREEE (reference sequence). The CDR3 reads CASSLVGRTGELFF. The CDR3 bases are TGTGCCAGCAGCTTGGTGGGCCGAACCGGGGAGCTGTTTTTT.

This clone turned up a few times. The chain employs TRBV18 and TRBJ1-2, with a weak D call TRBD1 (6 bases). Germline V CDR1 and CDR2: KGHSH, LQKENI. With 2 bases removed from V and 4 bases from J, the gap between germline ends came to 23 bases. CDR3 size: 18 residues. The CDR3 bases are TGTGCCAGCTCACCAGGACAGCCTTCAGAGAGGGCTTCCTATGGCTACACCTTC. This sequence encodes CASSPGQPSERASYGYTF.

This clone occurred once. The same CDR3 is also encoded by other DNA sequences in this sample. The CDR3 loop is CASSLQGPYEQYF. The CDR3 region has the DNA TGTGCCAGCAGCTTACAGGGTCCCTACGAGCAGTACTTC. The gene calls are TRBV7-9 and TRBJ2-7, with TRBD1 as a possible D gene (5 bases). CDR1 SEHNR and CDR2 FQNEAQ come from the germline V gene (reference sequence). V was trimmed by 2 bases and J by 2 bases, leaving 7 bases between them. The CDR3 totals 13 residues. Supplemented by reference TRBV7-9 and TRBJ2-7, the full variable domain reads DTGVSQNPRHKITKRGQNVTFRCDPISEHNRLYWYRQTLGQGPEFLTYFQNEAQLEKSRLLSDRFSAERPKGSFSTLEIQRTEQGDSAMYLCASSLQGPYEQYFGPGTRLTVT.